These T cell receptor beta chains were read from a single sample in a study of T cells in Graves' hyperthyroidism and ophthalmopathy. Using its own MiXCR run on the multiplex PCR reads, TCRdb lists one record per CDR3 protein. Among fewer than 550,000 distinct CDR3 sequences listed, 24% were seen once. The sequenced sample was blood. The receptors originated from a woman under 40 with Graves' ophthalmopathy. Both conserved end residues are part of each CDR3.

v_call: TRBV12-3/TRBV12-4; cdr3_aa: CASSTGGGNQPQHF
v_call: TRBV6-5; cdr3_aa: CASSYGAAETYEQYF
v_call: TRBV10-3; cdr3_aa: CAISERDGGYTF
v_call: TRBV12-3/TRBV12-4; cdr3_aa: CASSNRDAYTEAFF
v_call: TRBV28; cdr3_aa: CASGQTHRGYTF
v_call: TRBV19; cdr3_aa: CASSISVRPYGYTF
v_call: TRBV30; cdr3_aa: CAWSVLEWGSNTEAFF
v_call: TRBV7-8; cdr3_aa: CASSLGWGSGNTIYF
v_call: TRBV12-3/TRBV12-4; cdr3_aa: CASNFRILNTEAFF
v_call: TRBV6-1; cdr3_aa: CASSVSRTEPYEQYF
v_call: TRBV12-3/TRBV12-4; cdr3_aa: CASSFPTGEMNTEAFF
v_call: TRBV6-2/TRBV6-3; cdr3_aa: CASSYSIGIQRSQGEPDIQYF
v_call: TRBV19; cdr3_aa: CASSISGNTGELFF
v_call: TRBV12-3/TRBV12-4; cdr3_aa: CASSFEGANTEAFF
v_call: TRBV6-5; cdr3_aa: CASSSGSRYEQYF
v_call: TRBV11-2; cdr3_aa: CASRSGGDQETQYF
v_call: TRBV28; cdr3_aa: CASTKTGLSSPLHF
v_call: TRBV14; cdr3_aa: CASSQPGGGYYGYTF
v_call: TRBV28; cdr3_aa: CASSPWRVTNTGELFF
v_call: TRBV6-5; cdr3_aa: CASSRPTGQETQYF
v_call: TRBV11-1; cdr3_aa: CASSMGTSGFQETQYF
v_call: TRBV5-1; cdr3_aa: CASSLIPGARDTQYF
v_call: TRBV20-1; cdr3_aa: CSAIGLGYTEAFF
v_call: TRBV19; cdr3_aa: CASSMGGAQPQHF
v_call: TRBV19; cdr3_aa: CASSPPRVSQGETQYF
v_call: TRBV2; cdr3_aa: CASSSRQPYEQYF
v_call: TRBV4-2; cdr3_aa: CASSQGPTGGYGYTF
v_call: TRBV6-1; cdr3_aa: CASRTRFQETQYF
v_call: TRBV12-3/TRBV12-4; cdr3_aa: CASIKKGIGGHDQYF
v_call: TRBV29-1; cdr3_aa: CSVGGIGGYEQYF
v_call: TRBV3-1; cdr3_aa: CASSHGPPGETQYF
v_call: TRBV6-1; cdr3_aa: CASSEADRVGGYTF
v_call: TRBV12-3/TRBV12-4; cdr3_aa: CASSLGQPGFYEQYF
v_call: TRBV10-1; cdr3_aa: CASSRQGTGELFF
v_call: TRBV27; cdr3_aa: CASSLLGAGEQYF
v_call: TRBV12-3/TRBV12-4; cdr3_aa: CASGFGLGGYTF
v_call: TRBV6-5; cdr3_aa: CASSYKAGANQPQHF
v_call: TRBV29-1; cdr3_aa: CSVRQGTLAKNIQYF
v_call: TRBV9; cdr3_aa: CASSVEVYTGELFF
v_call: TRBV29-1; cdr3_aa: CSVDPGSGNTIYF
v_call: TRBV3-1; cdr3_aa: CASSHIQRGYEQYF
v_call: TRBV2; cdr3_aa: CASRLIEAFF
v_call: TRBV19; cdr3_aa: CASRGQVNGYTF
v_call: TRBV7-9; cdr3_aa: CASSPQEGSVTEASF
v_call: TRBV7-8; cdr3_aa: CASSFSGTTLQETQYF
v_call: TRBV2; cdr3_aa: CASSVVRESAFF
v_call: TRBV28; cdr3_aa: CASSFFRQGAHEQYF
v_call: TRBV20-1; cdr3_aa: CSASSDWSGANVLTF
v_call: TRBV19; cdr3_aa: CASSRTGLAGGETQYF
v_call: TRBV2; cdr3_aa: CASSTQHNEKLFF